Presented here are 26 T cell receptor beta chains from one specimen sequenced in a study of blood T cell repertoires in COVID-19 (TCRdb year 2020). Library method: the immunoSEQ multiplex PCR assay. TCRdb's version of the immuneACCESS table is confined to in-frame rearrangements and falls short of the full clone set. An unresolved V gene accounts for under half of the shortfall where checked; the remainder is of unknown origin. This sample lists approximately 480,000 clones; 75% to 90% were detected once. The ten largest make up about 0.75% of the sample. The specimen was PBMCs or T cells enriched from blood (not recorded which). These TCRs come from a woman aged 18 to 35 who had recovered from COVID-19.

The chain is built from TRBV11-2 and TRBJ2-3; 14 positions match TRBD2. The CDR3 spans 17 residues. Looked up from germline, CDR1 is SGHAT and CDR2 is FQNNGV. J was trimmed by 5 bases and V by 5 bases; bases with no gene match: 9. Written as DNA, the CDR3 is TGTGCCAGCAGCCCTGGACTAGCGGGGGGCCGGGGAGATACGCAGTATTTT. Translated, it gives CASSPGLAGGRGDTQYF.

This chain connects TRBV7-6 to TRBJ2-7; no definite D call. V was shortened by 5 bases and J by 3 bases, with 17 bases between the two germline ends. Germline V gene lookup returns CDR1 SGHVS and CDR2 FNYEAQ. This CDR3 is 15 amino acids long. DNA for the CDR3: TGTGCCAGCAGCCTGATGGGCGCCACCCTCTACGAGCAGTACTTC. It specifies CASSLMGATLYEQYF.

J is TRBJ1-1 and V is TRBV4-2; 7 bases align to TRBD1. This CDR3 contains 14 residues. Germline values: CDR1 LGHNA, CDR2 YNFKEQ. V shed 4 bases, J shed 4 bases, and the junction held 6 bases outside the gene matches. The chain's CDR3 is CASSPGQSGTEAFF. CDR3 bases: TGTGCCAGCAGCCCGGGACAGTCAGGCACTGAAGCTTTCTTT.

The gene calls are TRBV30 and TRBJ1-5; D remains unclear. Germline-derived CDR1 and CDR2 are GTSNPN and SVGIG (reference sequence). CDR3 length: 10 amino acids. The CDR3 here is CNGSNQPQHF. The CDR3 DNA reads as TGTAACGGTAGCAATCAGCCCCAGCATTTT.

The chain couples TRBV30 to TRBJ2-5; D might be TRBD2 (5 bases). The CDR3 runs 13 residues. V lost 1 base, J lost 0 bases, and 6 bases lay in between. The germline V gene encodes CDR1 GTSNPN and CDR2 SVGIG (reference sequence). The CDR3 loop reads CAWSGGYQETQYF. Written as DNA, the CDR3 is TGTGCCTGGAGTGGAGGGTACCAAGAGACCCAGTACTTC.

The chain has TRBV30 and TRBJ1-3, with a possible D match to TRBD1 (5 bases). Trimming cost V 0 bases and J 4 bases, with 13 bases left between them. Germline V gene data show CDR1 as GTSNPN and CDR2 as SVGIG (reference sequence). This CDR3 region has 15 residues. Here the CDR3 DNA reads TGTGCCTGGAGTGTGGGGGGGAACAACGGAAACACCATATATTTT. This codes for CAWSVGGNNGNTIYF.

The J gene is TRBJ2-3, the V gene TRBV5-1; D gene unclear. Germline-derived CDR1 and CDR2 are SGHRS and YFSETQ. V lost 4 bases and J lost 2, with 17 bases in between. CDR3 length: 16 amino acids. The CDR3 sequence is CASSPTPTANTDTQYF. Written as DNA, the CDR3 is TGCGCCAGCAGCCCTACTCCCACAGCCAACACAGATACGCAGTATTTT.

The gene calls are TRBV29-1 and TRBJ1-6; TRBD1 might be the D (5 bases). The length of the CDR3 is 13 residues. Deletions cut 4 bases from V and 8 bases from J, with 12 bases between. Germline V gene data show CDR1 as SQVTM and CDR2 as ANQGSEA. The CDR3 DNA reads TGCAGCGTTGGGGGGGGGACGGATTCACCCCTCCACTTT. It codes for CSVGGGTDSPLHF.

The sample holds a few counts of this clone. This sequence joins TRBV6-4 and TRBJ1-6, with D perhaps matching TRBD1 (6 bases). With 5 bases removed from V and 7 bases from J, the gap between germline ends came to 12 bases. Germline CDR1 is MRHNA and CDR2 is SNTAGT. CDR3 length equals 14 residues. CDR3 loop: CASSRTDVNSPLHF. CDR3 DNA: TGTGCCAGCAGTCGGACAGACGTAAATTCACCCCTCCACTTT.

The chain employs TRBV5-4 and TRBJ1-3; unclear D gene. The CDR3 is 14 amino acids. Trimming shortened V by 3 bases and J by 0 bases, and 7 bases separated the two germline ends. Germline lookup yields CDR1 SGHNT and CDR2 YYREEE (reference sequence). The DNA of the CDR3 is TGTGCCAGCAGCTCCGGTAGCTCTGGAAACACCATATATTTT. Translating it yields CASSSGSSGNTIYF.

The CDR3: CASSLWAGRWDEQYF. CDR3 nucleotide sequence: TGTGCCAGCAGTTTATGGGCGGGACGGTGGGACGAGCAGTACTTC. The V call is TRBV27, the J call TRBJ2-7; a weak D match, TRBD2 (6 bases). The germline V gene has CDR1 MNHEY and CDR2 SMNVEV (reference sequence). V lost 1 base and J lost 5, with 15 bases in between. This CDR3 has 15 residues.

There are a few counts of this clone. The V gene is TRBV7-3, the J gene TRBJ1-2; perhaps TRBD1 as D (5 bases). The CDR3 runs to 13 residues. The V gene's germline CDR1 is SGHTA and CDR2 FQGTGA. V was pared by 5 bases and J by 8 bases, with 15 bases between. The DNA for the CDR3 is TGTGCCAGCAGCCCTTCGCCGAACAGGGGCTACACCTTC. Its protein product is CASSPSPNRGYTF. The entire variable domain, with the rest obtained from reference TRBV7-3 and TRBJ1-2, is as follows: GAGVSQTPSNKVTEKGKYVELRCDPISGHTALYWYRQSLGQGPEFLIYFQGTGAADDSGLPNDRFFAVRPEGSVSTLKIQRTERGDSAVYLCASSPSPNRGYTFGSGTRLTVV.

The chain links TRBV27 to TRBJ2-2; tentative D call: TRBD1 (5 bases). The CDR3 is 16 amino acids. Germline CDR1 and CDR2: MNHEY and SMNVEV (reference sequence). V lost 9 bases, J lost 0 bases, and 17 bases lay in between. CDR3 sequence reads: CARGPYDPANTGELFF. In DNA, the CDR3 is TGTGCCAGGGGGCCCTACGACCCGGCGAACACCGGGGAGCTGTTTTTT.

Only a few counts were recorded for this clone. V usage is TRBV11-2 and J usage is TRBJ2-7, with D possibly being TRBD2 (5 bases). The CDR3 is 13 residues long. V was pared by 2 bases and J by 5 bases, with 10 bases between. The germline V gene has CDR1 SGHAT and CDR2 FQNNGV. The CDR3 DNA reads TGTGCCAGCAGCTTAAATTCGGGGAACGAGCAGTACTTC. This translates into CASSLNSGNEQYF.

Comment on this clone: Within the sample, other DNA sequences also encode this same CDR3. The chain combines TRBV12-3 or TRBV12-4 with TRBJ1-2; TRBD1 agrees at 7 bases. This CDR3 has 13 amino acids. After removal of 6 bases from V and 2 bases from J, the junction contained 3 bases not matched to a gene. The CDR3 bases are TGTGCCAGCAGCCCGGGACAGAACTATGGCTACACCTTC. The encoded protein is CASSPGQNYGYTF.

The rearrangement links TRBV29-1 to TRBJ1-1, with 9 bases aligning to TRBD1. The CDR3 sequence is 12 residues long. J gave up 2 bases and V 7 bases, and 2 bases lay outside the gene matches. The germline V gene has CDR1 SQVTM and CDR2 ANQGSEA. CDR3 in amino acids: CSAGQGNTEAFF. The CDR3 DNA reads as TGCAGCGCGGGACAGGGTAACACTGAAGCTTTCTTT.

This chain uses TRBV7-2 with TRBJ1-1; 10 bases match TRBD1. This CDR3 contains 14 residues. Germline V CDR1 and CDR2: SGHTA, FQGNSA. Trimming took 5 bases from V and 4 from J; bases not matched to a gene: 4. CDR3 residues: CASSDGQGGTEAFF. In nucleotides, the CDR3 is TGTGCCAGCAGCGACGGACAGGGGGGCACTGAAGCTTTCTTT.

The chain recombines TRBV9 with TRBJ2-1; 10 bases align to TRBD2. Germline values: CDR1 SGDLS, CDR2 YYNGEE. The CDR3 extends over 15 amino acids. V was pared by 3 bases and J by 7 bases, with 7 bases of the junction left unmatched. The CDR3 here is CASSALAGAENEQFF. CDR3 DNA: TGTGCCAGCAGCGCGCTAGCGGGGGCGGAGAATGAGCAGTTCTTC. Full variable domain (missing parts from reference TRBV9 and TRBJ2-1): DSGVTQTPKHLITATGQRVTLRCSPRSGDLSVYWYQQSLDQGLQFLIQYYNGEERAKGNILERFSAQQFPDLHSELNLSSLELGDSALYFCASSALAGAENEQFFGPGTRLTVL.

The chain is built from TRBV2 and TRBJ2-3; D perhaps matches TRBD2 (6 bases). The germline V gene encodes CDR1 SNHLY and CDR2 FYNNEI. The CDR3 totals 14 residues. The V and J ends lost 4 bases and 2 bases respectively, with 10 bases between them. The CDR3 spells CASSGGVPTDTQYF. The CDR3 DNA is TGTGCCAGCAGTGGGGGGGTTCCCACAGATACGCAGTATTTT.

In nucleotides, the CDR3 is TGTGCCAGCAGCTATGACGGGGTTAGCGATGAGCAGTTCTTC. Translating it yields CASSYDGVSDEQFF. The V gene is TRBV5-8, the J gene TRBJ2-1; tentative D call: TRBD2 (5 bases). V shed 3 bases and J shed 8 bases, with 15 bases lying between them. The germline V gene has CDR1 SGHTS and CDR2 YDEGEE. The CDR3 is 14 amino acids.

Here the CDR3 DNA reads TGTGCCTGGAGTGTAAATCCATATGGCTACACCTTC. Encoded protein: CAWSVNPYGYTF. The chain employs TRBV30 and TRBJ1-2; unclear D gene. V dropped 0 bases and J dropped 5 bases, with 7 bases sitting between them. This CDR3 has 12 residues. Germline V gives CDR1 GTSNPN, CDR2 SVGIG (reference sequence).

This clone was counted between two and nine times. This chain links TRBV20-1 with TRBJ2-7; 10 bases are a match to TRBD1. Germline V lookup: CDR1 DFQATT, CDR2 SNEGSKA (reference sequence). CDR3 length: 11 residues. The CDR3 loop is CRADRGVEQYF. CDR3 coding DNA: TGCAGGGCGGACAGGGGGGTCGAGCAGTACTTC.

The chain recombines TRBV4-1 with TRBJ1-1, with 10 bases fitting TRBD1. Per the germline V gene, CDR1 is MGHRA and CDR2 is YSYEKL. The CDR3 has 19 residues. The J segment lost 3 bases and the V segment lost 3 bases, leaving 16 bases of the junction unmatched. The CDR3 spells CASSHLTGTGDFLDTEAFF. In DNA, the CDR3 is TGCGCCAGCAGCCACCTGACTGGGACAGGGGATTTTCTGGACACTGAAGCTTTCTTT.

V usage is TRBV28 and J usage is TRBJ1-2, with TRBD1 as a possible D gene (5 bases). CDR1 is MDHEN, CDR2 SYDVKM, per germline. CDR3 length equals 17 residues. Trimming pared 6 bases from V and 4 bases from J, leaving 24 bases between. For the CDR3, the DNA is TGTGCCAGCAGGGCACTTATCACAGGTCGCGTATCCTATGGCTACACCTTC. Translation: CASRALITGRVSYGYTF.

The chain employs TRBV5-1 and TRBJ1-6; tentative D call: TRBD1 (5 bases). From germline, CDR1 is SGHRS and CDR2 YFSETQ. The length of the CDR3 is 16 residues. V was clipped by 5 bases and J by 7 bases, with 19 bases between them. As DNA, the CDR3 is TGCGCCAGCAGTTACAACGCAGGGACTGGGAATTCACCCCTCCACTTT. Encoded protein: CASSYNAGTGNSPLHF.

The chain employs TRBV6-2 or TRBV6-3 and TRBJ1-2; unclear D gene. There are 13 residues in the CDR3. Germline lookup yields CDR1 MNHEY and CDR2 SVGEGT. V was clipped by 4 bases and J by 9 bases, with 15 bases between them. In DNA, the CDR3 is TGTGCCAGCAGTTGGGAGCTCCGAGGGAGCTACACCTTC. Amino acids: CASSWELRGSYTF.